Shown below are 4 T cell receptor beta chains from a single sample sequenced in a study of T-cell memory formation after mild COVID-19. One entry per CDR3 protein, called by TCRdb with MiXCR from the 5' RACE reads. The sample yields approximately 300,000 distinct CDR3 sequences, over 7% seen once. The source material was PBMCs or a T cell subset sorted from them (not recorded which). These receptors originate from a man aged 18 to 30 who had mild COVID-19 (a few samples of this study predate the infection). Cell type and time point are not known.

This clonotype was picked up many times. CDR3 sequence: CASSDTGLHYNEQFF. CDR3 nucleotide sequence: TGTGCCAGCAGCGATACAGGATTACACTACAATGAGCAGTTCTTC. The V gene is TRBV7-8, the J gene TRBJ2-1; D might be TRBD1 (5 bases). V shed 5 bases and J shed 3 bases, with 14 bases lying between them. Germline lookup yields CDR1 SGHVS and CDR2 FQNEAQ. The CDR3 has 15 residues.

This clonotype was counted between two and nine times. The chain joins TRBV9 to TRBJ1-5; tentatively, D is TRBD1 (5 bases). Trimming removed 0 bases at V and 6 bases at J, with 13 bases between. CDR3 size: 15 residues. From germline, CDR1 is SGDLS and CDR2 YYNGEE. DNA for the CDR3: TGTGCCAGCAGCGTAGCTGGAGGGGAGGGTCAGCCCCAGCATTTT. Translating it yields CASSVAGGEGQPQHF.

This clonotype was observed at least ten times. The chain is built from TRBV10-3 and TRBJ1-2, with D possibly being TRBD1 (5 bases). Trimming removed 8 bases at V and 8 bases at J, with 15 bases between. This CDR3 region has 12 residues. Germline V lookup: CDR1 ENHRY, CDR2 SYGVKD. The CDR3 nucleotides read TGTGCCATCCGCGTTGGGGGAAGCGGCTACACCTTC. Encoded protein: CAIRVGGSGYTF.

This clonotype has a single count. This rearrangement joins TRBV18 to TRBJ2-5; the D is unclear. Trimming cost V 4 bases and J 7 bases, with 16 bases left between them. The CDR3 is made up of 14 amino acids. Germline V CDR1 and CDR2: KGHSH, LQKENI. For the CDR3, the DNA is TGTGCCAGCTCACGACAAGACCAAAAGGGGACCCAGTACTTC. Translation gives CASSRQDQKGTQYF. Drawing the rest from reference TRBV18 and TRBJ2-5, the complete variable domain is NAGVMQNPRHLVRRRGQEARLRCSPMKGHSHVYWYRQLPEEGLKFMVYLQKENIIDESGMPKERFSAEFPKEGPSILRIQQVVRGDSAAYFCASSRQDQKGTQYFGPGTRLLVL.